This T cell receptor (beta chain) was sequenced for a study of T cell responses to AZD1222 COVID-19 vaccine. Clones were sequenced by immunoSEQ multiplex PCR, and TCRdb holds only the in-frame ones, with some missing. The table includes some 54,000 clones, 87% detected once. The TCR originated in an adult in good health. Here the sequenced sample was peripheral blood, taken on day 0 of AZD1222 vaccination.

The CDR3, as DNA: TGTGCCAGCAGCTTGGTAGGGTCCTCCTATAATTCACCCCTCCACTTT. Amino acid sequence: CASSLVGSSYNSPLHF. The chain recombines TRBV5-6 with TRBJ1-6, with no clear D. V was cut by 0 bases and J by 0 bases, with 7 bases left in between. Germline assignment: CDR1 SGHDT and CDR2 YYEEEE. This CDR3 has 16 amino acids.